The 25 T cell receptor beta chains below were found in one sample sequenced in a study of T cell repertoires in ileal Crohn's disease. Data came from immunoSEQ multiplex PCR; TCRdb stores just in-frame clones and leaves some out. The sample lists 15,000 to 20,000 clones; approximately 72% were seen once. The time point here: neoterminal ileum biopsy at postoperative endoscopy, about 6 months after surgery. Sequencing was carried out using ileal tissue. Receptors originate from an adult with Crohn's disease.

This clone is a singleton in its sample. The chain is built from TRBV6-5 and TRBJ2-5; no firm D call. The CDR3 runs 11 residues. The V and J ends lost 6 bases and 4 bases respectively, with 6 bases between them. In germline, CDR1 is MNHEY, CDR2 SVGAGI. The CDR3 region has the DNA TGTGCCAGCAGGCGATTAGAGACCCAGTACTTC. Translating it yields CASRRLETQYF.

V gene TRBV30 combines with J gene TRBJ2-3; 9 positions match TRBD1. After removal of 3 bases from V and 6 bases from J, the junction contained 10 bases not matched to a gene. The CDR3 is 15 residues long. The germline gives CDR1 GTSNPN, CDR2 SVGIG (reference sequence). The CDR3 coding sequence is TGTGCCTGGAGAGAAGGACAGGGGTTTTTGGATACGCAGTATTTT. Amino acids: CAWREGQGFLDTQYF.

The chain employs TRBV6-5 and TRBJ2-7; 8 bases fit TRBD2. The CDR3 covers 13 residues. Germline V gene lookup returns CDR1 MNHEY and CDR2 SVGAGI. V trimming: 8 bases; J trimming: 6 bases; junction bases outside the gene matches: 9. The CDR3 region is CASPGLESSEQYF. The CDR3 DNA is TGTGCCAGCCCGGGACTAGAAAGTAGCGAGCAGTACTTC.

The genes are TRBV9 and TRBJ2-3, with 10 bases identical to TRBD1. The germline gives CDR1 SGDLS, CDR2 YYNGEE. The junction had 8 bases not matched to a gene; V was cut back by 4 bases and J by 3 bases. The CDR3 spans 16 residues. This CDR3 reads CASSRFGTGVTDTQYF. The CDR3 DNA reads TGTGCCAGCAGCCGATTCGGGACAGGGGTGACAGATACGCAGTATTTT.

The chain joins TRBV19 to TRBJ2-7, with 8 bases identical to TRBD1. V shed 6 bases and J 2 bases; nucleotides not matched to a gene: 6. CDR1 is LNHDA, CDR2 SQIVND, per germline (reference sequence). The CDR3 is 14 amino acids. DNA for the CDR3: TGTGCCAGTAGACGAGACAGGGGAACCTACGAGCAGTACTTC. Translation gives CASRRDRGTYEQYF.

This clone was counted only a few times. The chain employs TRBV4-2 and TRBJ2-7; 11 positions match TRBD2. Germline V gene sequence: CDR1 LGHNA, CDR2 YNFKEQ. Germline trimming cut 4 bases from V and 5 bases from J; bases unmatched to any gene: 10. The CDR3 has 16 amino acids. CDR3 residues: CASSLHSGGASNEQYF. Here the CDR3 DNA reads TGTGCCAGCAGCCTTCATAGCGGGGGGGCCTCGAACGAGCAGTACTTC.

This clone was counted only a few times. V gene TRBV6-6 combines with J gene TRBJ2-2; D is unresolved. CDR3 length equals 11 residues. V lost 8 bases and J lost 4, with 5 bases in between. Germline V gives CDR1 MNHNY, CDR2 SVGAGI (reference sequence). CDR3 bases: TGTGCCAGCCATGTCACCGGGGAGCTGTTTTTT. Its protein product is CASHVTGELFF.

This chain joins TRBV5-6 and TRBJ1-1, with a weak D call TRBD1 (6 bases). The CDR3 covers 15 residues. Germline V gene lookup returns CDR1 SGHDT and CDR2 YYEEEE. Trimming took 4 bases from V and 0 from J, leaving 13 bases between them. CDR3 region: CASSPTGSMNTEAFF. The CDR3 coding sequence is TGTGCCAGCAGCCCCACAGGGTCAATGAACACTGAAGCTTTCTTT.

The chain carries TRBV6-1 and TRBJ1-4; no definite D call. The V and J ends lost 3 bases and 3 bases respectively, with 14 bases between them. Germline V gives CDR1 MNHNS, CDR2 SASEGT. This CDR3 comprises 16 residues. The CDR3 spells CASSDPYGSSNEKLFF. The CDR3 nucleotides read TGTGCCAGCAGTGATCCGTATGGCAGTTCTAATGAAAAACTGTTTTTT.

This chain links TRBV19 with TRBJ2-7, with D tentatively TRBD2 (6 bases). Between the trimmed V and J ends, which lost 4 bases and 7 bases, there was a span of 17 bases. Germline assignment: CDR1 LNHDA and CDR2 SQIVND (reference sequence). This CDR3 spans 14 amino acids. The CDR3 DNA reads as TGTGCCAGTAGTACGGGGGACTTTAAGCGGGAGCAGTACTTC. This codes for CASSTGDFKREQYF.

The chain links TRBV6-5 to TRBJ2-1, with D tentatively TRBD2 (6 bases). Germline CDR1 is MNHEY and CDR2 is SVGAGI. Trimming took off 2 bases at V and 5 bases at J, with 13 bases between the two ends. There are 15 residues in the CDR3. CDR3: CASSYIRGSHNEQFF. For the CDR3, the DNA is TGTGCCAGCAGTTACATTCGGGGGTCCCACAATGAGCAGTTCTTC.

The chain combines TRBV18 with TRBJ1-6; no reliable D call. CDR3 size: 15 residues. Germline CDR1 is KGHSH and CDR2 is LQKENI. The germline V and J ends were trimmed by 2 bases and 7 bases, with 12 bases remaining between them. The CDR3 loop is CASSPFGETNSPLHF. As DNA, the CDR3 is TGTGCCAGCTCACCATTCGGGGAAACGAATTCACCCCTCCACTTT.

This chain uses TRBV6-1 with TRBJ1-2; the match to TRBD1 covers 9 bases. The CDR3 spans 13 residues. Germline V gene sequence: CDR1 MNHNS, CDR2 SASEGT. V lost 4 bases, J lost 6 bases, and 3 bases stayed unmatched. CDR3 nucleotides: TGTGCCAGCAGTGGGGACAGGGAGGATGGCTACACCTTC. Translating gives CASSGDREDGYTF.

V usage is TRBV28 and J usage is TRBJ1-5; the D gene is possibly TRBD1 (5 bases). Germline V gives CDR1 MDHEN, CDR2 SYDVKM. This CDR3 has 13 residues. Trimming left V 3 bases short and J 6 bases short, with 9 bases between. The CDR3 region has the DNA TGTGCCAGCAGTTTGGGGCAGCCTCAGCCCCAGCATTTT. It specifies CASSLGQPQPQHF. The whole variable domain, remainder taken from reference TRBV28 and TRBJ1-5, is DVKVTQSSRYLVKRTGEKVFLECVQDMDHENMFWYRQDPGLGLRLIYFSYDVKMKEKGDIPEGYSVSREKKERFSLILESASTNQTSMYLCASSLGQPQPQHFGDGTRLSIL.

This clone was recorded a few times. The rearrangement uses TRBV30 and TRBJ2-7; D remains unclear. Trimming pared 0 bases from V and 6 bases from J, leaving 6 bases between. This CDR3 contains 11 residues. Per germline, CDR1 GTSNPN and CDR2 SVGIG (reference sequence). DNA of the CDR3: TGTGCCTGGAGTGTGCGCCTCGAGCAGTACTTC. This gives the protein CAWSVRLEQYF.

The chain carries TRBV28 and TRBJ1-2; no definite D call. V lost 4 bases and J lost 0, with 3 bases in between. Looked up from germline, CDR1 is MDHEN and CDR2 is SYDVKM. The CDR3 runs to 12 residues. The CDR3 coding sequence is TGTGCCAGCAGTTCCTCTAACTATGGCTACACCTTC. Translated: CASSSSNYGYTF.

V is TRBV11-2 and J is TRBJ1-3; no clear D. The CDR3 contains 13 residues. The germline CDR1 and CDR2 sequences are SGHAT and FQNNGV. Deletions cut 0 bases from V and 12 bases from J, with 12 bases between. The CDR3 nucleotides are TGTGCCAGCAGCTTAGACCCCGACACGAACATATATTTT. It translates to CASSLDPDTNIYF.

The CDR3 DNA reads TGTGCCAGCAGAGACTACCACGAGCAGTACTTC. This codes for CASRDYHEQYF. The gene calls are TRBV25-1 and TRBJ2-7; tentatively, D is TRBD2 (5 bases). Trimming cost V 6 bases and J 5 bases, with 8 bases left between them. The germline gives CDR1 MGHDK, CDR2 SYGVNS. This CDR3 is built from 11 residues.

V is TRBV6-1 and J is TRBJ2-7; 7 nucleotides align to TRBD1. Germline-derived CDR1 and CDR2 are MNHNS and SASEGT. The CDR3 has 14 residues. J gave up 4 bases and V 4 bases, and 7 bases lay outside the gene matches. In DNA form, the CDR3 reads TGTGCCAGCAGTGGGGGGAGCAGGGGGTACGAGCAGTACTTC. Protein sequence: CASSGGSRGYEQYF.

This rearrangement joins TRBV29-1 to TRBJ2-1; 8 bases line up with TRBD1. J gave up 7 bases and V 7 bases, and 3 bases lay outside the gene matches. The CDR3 runs 11 residues. Germline CDR1 and CDR2: SQVTM and ANQGSEA. The CDR3 spells CSGNRGNEQFF. CDR3 nucleotide sequence: TGCAGCGGTAACAGGGGGAATGAGCAGTTCTTC.

The rearrangement links TRBV25-1 to TRBJ1-4; D unresolved. V lost 3 bases, J lost 3 bases, and 11 bases lay in between. Germline CDR1 is MGHDK and CDR2 is SYGVNS. CDR3 length: 15 residues. CDR3 bases: TGTGCCAGCAGTGACTTCGGGGTCCCTAATGAAAAACTGTTTTTT. It codes for CASSDFGVPNEKLFF.

This clone is termed large. The chain has TRBV7-9 and TRBJ1-3, with D maybe TRBD1 (5 bases). Looked up from germline, CDR1 is SEHNR and CDR2 is FQNEAQ (reference sequence). V was trimmed by 3 bases and J by 0 bases, leaving 6 bases between them. CDR3 size: 14 residues. This chain's CDR3 is CASSLTASGNTIYF. Here the CDR3 DNA reads TGTGCCAGCAGCTTGACAGCCTCTGGAAACACCATATATTTT. The full variable domain, in which reference TRBV7-9 and TRBJ1-3 provide the parts outside the CDR3, is DTGVSQNPRHKITKRGQNVTFRCDPISEHNRLYWYRQTLGQGPEFLTYFQNEAQLEKSRLLSDRFSAERPKGSFSTLEIQRTEQGDSAMYLCASSLTASGNTIYFGEGSWLTVV.

The CDR3 DNA reads as TGCGCCAGCAGCCCTCTAGCCACGATTGAGCAGTTCTTC. Protein: CASSPLATIEQFF. The chain employs TRBV5-1 and TRBJ2-1, with a possible D match to TRBD2 (5 bases). The CDR3 totals 13 residues. The germline V gene has CDR1 SGHRS and CDR2 YFSETQ. V lost 4 bases, J lost 9 bases, and 14 bases lay in between.

The chain employs TRBV18 and TRBJ1-1; 11 nucleotides match TRBD1. The germline V gene has CDR1 KGHSH and CDR2 LQKENI. This CDR3 has 16 residues. V dropped 4 bases and J dropped 0; count of bases not matched to a gene: 4. The CDR3, as DNA: TGTGCCAGCTCACTAGGACAGGGGGCAATGAACACTGAAGCTTTCTTT. As protein: CASSLGQGAMNTEAFF.

The V gene is TRBV10-2, the J gene TRBJ2-4; 9 bases match TRBD2. Per the germline V gene, CDR1 is WSHSY and CDR2 is SAAADI. V shed 7 bases, J shed 6 bases, and the junction held 7 bases outside the gene matches. This CDR3 is 14 amino acids long. The CDR3 sequence is CASKAGGPINIQYF. The CDR3 nucleotides read TGCGCCAGCAAGGCGGGGGGGCCCATAAACATTCAGTACTTC.